This TCR beta chain was identified in a study of beta chain features in type 1 diabetes. Overall study results and limits: High TCR expression in some cells could lead to their over-representation in cDNA sequencing. The naive, central memory and Treg TCRB repertoires of patients appeared to be more similar to one another than those of healthy donors. Type 1 diabetes patients had moderately but significantly shorter TCRB CDR3s in all four CD4+ subsets. Among type 1 diabetes patients, VDJ junctions had fewer insertions and more deletions.

This clone was seen repeatedly, ten times or more. Its antigen is not known. The isolated RNA, all of it, was reverse transcribed, so expressed TCRB transcripts were what got sequenced. This table comes from immunoSEQ multiplex PCR, and its TCRdb copy is limited to in-frame clones, with some not included. The sample lists fewer than 350,000 clones; about 7.8% were seen once. Sequences were obtained from central memory CD4+ T cells from blood. The sequence was collected from a woman aged 18-29 years in good health.

CDR3 loop: CASSGTGLPGGANVLTF. CDR3 sequence (DNA): TGCGCCAGCTCCGGGACAGGCCTCCCTGGTGGGGCCAACGTCCTGACTTTC. The chain is built from TRBV5-1 and TRBJ2-6; 8 bases fit TRBD1. There are 17 residues in the CDR3. CDR1 and CDR2 (germline): SGHRS, YFSETQ. The V segment lost 7 bases and the J segment 3 bases; nucleotides outside the gene matches: 12.